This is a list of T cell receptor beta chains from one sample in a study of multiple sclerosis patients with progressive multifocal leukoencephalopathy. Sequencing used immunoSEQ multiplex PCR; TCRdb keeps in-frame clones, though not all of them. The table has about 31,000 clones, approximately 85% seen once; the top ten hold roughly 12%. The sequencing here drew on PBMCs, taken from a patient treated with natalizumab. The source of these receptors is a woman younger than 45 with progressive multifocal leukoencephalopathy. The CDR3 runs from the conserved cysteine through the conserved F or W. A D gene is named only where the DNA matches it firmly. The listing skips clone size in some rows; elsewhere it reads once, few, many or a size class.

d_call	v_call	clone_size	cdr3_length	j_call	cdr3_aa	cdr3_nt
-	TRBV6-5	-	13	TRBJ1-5	CASSYSADQPQHF	TGTGCCAGCAGTTACTCGGCAGATCAGCCCCAGCATTTT
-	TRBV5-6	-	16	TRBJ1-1	CASSLAFGSGRTEAFF	TGTGCCAGCAGCTTGGCCTTTGGTTCAGGGAGGACTGAAGCTTTCTTT
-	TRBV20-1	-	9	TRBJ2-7	CSAGREQYF	TGCAGTGCTGGACGCGAGCAGTACTTC
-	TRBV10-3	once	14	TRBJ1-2	CATNRDFSTYGYTF	TGTGCCACCAACCGGGACTTCTCAACGTATGGCTACACCTTC
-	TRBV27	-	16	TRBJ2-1	CASRPWDLSSYNEQFF	TGTGCCAGCAGGCCGTGGGACCTAAGCTCCTACAATGAGCAGTTCTTC
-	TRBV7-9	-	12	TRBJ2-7	CASSPNSYEQYF	TGTGCCAGCAGCCCAAACTCCTACGAGCAGTACTTC
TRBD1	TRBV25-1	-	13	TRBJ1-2	CASWDSTHYGYTF	TGTGCCAGCTGGGACAGTACCCACTATGGCTACACCTTC
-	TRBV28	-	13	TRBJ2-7	CASSTKGNYEQYF	TGTGCCAGCAGTACAAAGGGGAACTACGAGCAGTACTTC
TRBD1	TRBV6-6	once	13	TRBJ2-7	CASLDRGLNEQYF	TGTGCCAGCCTGGACAGGGGGCTGAACGAGCAGTACTTC
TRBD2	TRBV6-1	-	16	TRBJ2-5	CASSEAASGGQETQYF	TGTGCCAGCAGTGAAGCGGCTAGCGGGGGTCAAGAGACCCAGTACTTC
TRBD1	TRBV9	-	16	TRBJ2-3	CASSYWDRGPTDTQYF	TGTGCCAGCAGCTATTGGGACAGGGGGCCAACAGATACGCAGTATTTT
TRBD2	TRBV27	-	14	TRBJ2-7	CASSRGDASYEQYF	TGTGCCAGCAGCCGGGGGGACGCTTCCTACGAGCAGTACTTC
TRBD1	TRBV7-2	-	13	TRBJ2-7	CASSYSQGGEQYF	TGTGCCAGCAGCTATTCACAGGGGGGCGAGCAGTACTTC
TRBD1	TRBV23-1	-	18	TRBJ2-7	CASSQSISGQGRAREQYF	TGCGCCAGCAGTCAATCTATATCGGGACAGGGGAGGGCCCGCGAGCAGTACTTC
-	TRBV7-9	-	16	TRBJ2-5	CASSSPGLSSVKTQYF	TGTGCCAGCAGCTCCCCGGGACTTTCTTCAGTCAAGACCCAGTACTTC
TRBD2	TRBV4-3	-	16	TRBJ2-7	CASSPNPGLGSYEQYF	TGCGCCAGCAGCCCAAACCCGGGACTAGGCTCCTACGAGCAGTACTTC
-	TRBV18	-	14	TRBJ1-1	CASSPLGTNTEAFF	TGTGCCAGCTCACCACTGGGGACTAACACTGAAGCTTTCTTT
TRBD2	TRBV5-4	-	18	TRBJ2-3	CASSPGGTSGRSTDTQYF	TGTGCCAGCAGCCCGGGGGGGACTAGCGGGAGAAGCACAGATACGCAGTATTTT
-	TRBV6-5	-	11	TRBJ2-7	CASSLRGEQYF	TGTGCCAGCAGTTTAAGGGGCGAGCAGTACTTC
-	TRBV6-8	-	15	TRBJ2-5	CASSYPDPGWETQYF	TGTGCCAGCAGTTACCCCGACCCAGGGTGGGAGACCCAGTACTTC
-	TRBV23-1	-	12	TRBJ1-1	CASRSENTEAFF	TGCGCCAGCAGATCAGAGAACACTGAAGCTTTCTTT
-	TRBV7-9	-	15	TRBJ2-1	CASSFGLLSGNEQFF	TGTGCCAGCAGCTTTGGATTACTTTCCGGCAATGAGCAGTTCTTC
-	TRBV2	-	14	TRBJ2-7	CASSPQTAGNEQYF	TGTGCCAGCAGCCCTCAGACAGCTGGCAACGAGCAGTACTTC
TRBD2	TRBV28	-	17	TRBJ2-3	CASSFLPAGEYTDTQYF	TGTGCCAGCAGTTTTCTACCAGCGGGGGAGTACACAGATACGCAGTATTTT
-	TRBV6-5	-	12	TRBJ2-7	CASRRTGYEQYF	TGTGCCAGCAGGAGGACTGGTTACGAGCAGTACTTC
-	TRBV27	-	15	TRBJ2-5	CASRTTPGLQETQYF	TGTGCCAGCAGAACGACACCGGGACTTCAAGAGACCCAGTACTTC
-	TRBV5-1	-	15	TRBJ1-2	CASSLATPKIYGYTF	TGCGCCAGCAGCTTGGCAACTCCTAAAATATATGGCTACACCTTC
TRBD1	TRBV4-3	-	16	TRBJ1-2	CASSHTGTGQGYGYTF	TGCGCCAGCAGCCATACCGGAACGGGACAGGGCTATGGCTACACCTTC
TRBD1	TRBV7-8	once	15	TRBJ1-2	CASSLASGQGYGYTF	TGTGCCAGCAGCTTAGCGTCGGGACAGGGATACGGCTACACCTTC
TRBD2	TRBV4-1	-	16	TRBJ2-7	CASSQVTGGSSYEQYF	TGCGCCAGCAGCCAAGTGACGGGAGGCTCGAGCTACGAGCAGTACTTC
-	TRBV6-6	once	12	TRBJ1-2	CASRAEDYGYTF	TGTGCCAGCAGAGCCGAGGACTATGGCTACACCTTC
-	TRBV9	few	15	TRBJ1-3	CASSVVGASGNTIYF	TGTGCCAGCAGCGTAGTAGGGGCCTCTGGAAACACCATATATTTT
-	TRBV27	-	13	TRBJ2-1	CASSFQGPNEQFF	TGTGCCAGCAGTTTTCAGGGGCCTAATGAGCAGTTCTTC
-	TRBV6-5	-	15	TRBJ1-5	CASSYSRGSNQPQHF	TGTGCCAGCAGTTACTCTAGGGGGAGCAATCAGCCCCAGCATTTT
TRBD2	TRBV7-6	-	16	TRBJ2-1	CASSLELAGVKNEQFF	TGTGCCAGCAGCTTAGAACTAGCGGGAGTGAAAAATGAGCAGTTCTTC
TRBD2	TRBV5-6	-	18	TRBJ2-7	CASSPALFTSGRGDEQYF	TGTGCCAGCAGCCCCGCTCTATTTACTAGCGGGAGGGGCGACGAGCAGTACTTC
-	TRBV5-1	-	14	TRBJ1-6	CASSSAPSGSPLHF	TGTGCCAGCAGCTCGGCCCCGAGTGGTTCACCCCTCCACTTT
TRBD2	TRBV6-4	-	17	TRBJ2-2	CASRDLSGGRHTGELFF	TGTGCCAGCAGAGACCTTAGCGGGGGGCGCCACACCGGGGAGCTGTTTTTT
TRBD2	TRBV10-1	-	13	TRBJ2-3	CASSLAGVDTQYF	TGCGCCAGCTCACTAGCGGGAGTAGATACGCAGTATTTT
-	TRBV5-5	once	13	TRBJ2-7	CASSLVTTYEQYF	TGTGCCAGCAGCTTGGTAACTACCTACGAGCAGTACTTC
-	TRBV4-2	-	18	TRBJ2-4	CASSQESWGGLSKNIQYF	TGTGCCAGCAGCCAAGAGTCTTGGGGGGGCCTTTCCAAAAACATTCAGTACTTC
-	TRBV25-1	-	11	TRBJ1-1	CASRQVAEAFF	TGTGCCAGCAGACAGGTCGCTGAAGCTTTCTTT
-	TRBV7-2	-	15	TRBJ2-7	CASSAPGASTYEQYF	TGTGCCAGCAGCGCCCCGGGTGCCAGCACCTACGAGCAGTACTTC
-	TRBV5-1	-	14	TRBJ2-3	CASSSVLGTDTQYF	TGCGCCAGCAGCTCTGTATTAGGCACAGATACGCAGTATTTT
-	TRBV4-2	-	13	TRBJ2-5	CASSDTRGETQYF	TGTGCCAGCAGCGACACTAGGGGAGAGACCCAGTACTTC
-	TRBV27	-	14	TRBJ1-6	CASSLWGVDSPLHF	TGTGCCAGCAGTTTGTGGGGTGTTGATTCACCCCTCCACTTT
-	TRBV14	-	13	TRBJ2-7	CASSQALKDEQYF	TGTGCCAGCAGCCAAGCCTTGAAGGACGAGCAGTACTTC
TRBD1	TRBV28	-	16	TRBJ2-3	CASSSSGQGYPDTQYF	TGTGCCAGCAGTTCGTCGGGACAGGGATATCCAGATACGCAGTATTTT
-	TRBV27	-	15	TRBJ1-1	CASSPGGPELTEAFF	TGTGCCAGCAGTCCCGGTGGTCCCGAACTCACTGAAGCTTTCTTT
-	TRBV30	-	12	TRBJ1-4	CAWSIRNEKLFF	TGTGCCTGGAGTATCCGTAATGAAAAACTGTTTTTT
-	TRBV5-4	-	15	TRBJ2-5	CASSLRVASGETQYF	TGTGCCAGCAGCTTAAGAGTAGCGAGCGGAGAGACCCAGTACTTC
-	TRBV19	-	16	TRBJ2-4	CASSTDSRLAKNIQYF	TGTGCCAGTAGTACGGACAGCCGTCTAGCCAAAAACATTCAGTACTTC
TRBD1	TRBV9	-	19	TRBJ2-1	CASSLRQGVHTNLYNEQFF	TGTGCCAGCAGCCTCCGACAGGGGGTTCACACAAACCTCTACAATGAGCAGTTCTTC
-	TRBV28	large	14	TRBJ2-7	CASSPDSSSYEQYF	TGTGCCAGCAGTCCGGACAGCAGCTCCTACGAGCAGTACTTC
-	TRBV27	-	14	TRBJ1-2	CASSLKGGNYGYTF	TGTGCCAGCAGTTTAAAGGGCGGTAACTATGGCTACACCTTC
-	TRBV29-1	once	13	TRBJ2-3	CSVEGVLTDTQYF	TGCAGCGTTGAAGGGGTACTCACAGATACGCAGTATTTT